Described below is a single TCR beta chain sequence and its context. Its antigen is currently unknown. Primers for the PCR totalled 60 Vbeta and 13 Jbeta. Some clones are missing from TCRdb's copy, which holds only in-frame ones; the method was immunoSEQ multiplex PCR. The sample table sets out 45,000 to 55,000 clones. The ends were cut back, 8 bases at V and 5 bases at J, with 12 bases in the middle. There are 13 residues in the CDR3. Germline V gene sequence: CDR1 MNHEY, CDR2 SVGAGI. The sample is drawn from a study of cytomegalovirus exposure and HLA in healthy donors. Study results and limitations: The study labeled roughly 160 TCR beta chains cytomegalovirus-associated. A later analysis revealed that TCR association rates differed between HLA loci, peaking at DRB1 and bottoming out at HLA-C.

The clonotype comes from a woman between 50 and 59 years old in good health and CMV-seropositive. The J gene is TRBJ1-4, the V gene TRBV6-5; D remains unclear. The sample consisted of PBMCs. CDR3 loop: CASCGDLNEKLFF. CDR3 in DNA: TGTGCCAGCTGCGGGGATCTGAATGAAAAACTGTTTTTT.